This T cell receptor (beta chain) came from a study of radiation and T cells in renal cell carcinoma (dated by TCRdb to 2018 to 2021). Broadly, across the study: Samples came from a clinical trial, in which primary renal cell carcinomas received 15 Gy stereotactic body radiation therapy followed by nephrectomy 4 weeks later. Across all 53 samples, over 4,000,000 unique CDR3 nucleotide sequences encoding some 3,000,000 unique CDR3 amino acid sequences were identified. A total of some 51 samples underwent TCR beta sequencing, made up of around 26 tumors and around 27 peripheral blood samples.

Study-level results and caveats: Dynamics of the blood repertoire were not tracked past 4 weeks after treatment. With a single-armed trial design, the study had no way to address how radiation dose or scheduling affects the TCR repertoire. Top tumor clonotypes rose in blood from baseline to 2 weeks post-radiation, then contracted by 4 weeks, suggesting transient expansion of tumor-resident clones. Because pretreatment tumor biopsies were not available, the study could not determine whether clonotypes were already present within the tumor at baseline.

Interpreted using the paper, the time point label stands for: blood 2 weeks post-SBRT. Sample treatment or condition, as interpreted from the label and publication: 15 Gy SBRT to primary tumor, nephrectomy 4 weeks later. To follow tumor-enriched clonotypes, peripheral blood was collected serially from radiation-treated patients at baseline and again at 2 weeks and 4 weeks after SBRT. All patients had renal cell carcinoma with clear cell pathology. The QIAamp DNA Blood Mini Kit (Qiagen) was used to prepare genomic DNA for TCR sequencing. Samples were included in the analyses only if all quality control checks were passed. With respect to this clone: Its antigen is not yet known. No base qualities exist here, and no much larger clone lies one base off it.

Reading from cysteine to phenylalanine, the CDR3 counts 13 amino acids. Left in the record is the CDR3 DNA by itself, 39 bases read in frame from the first base. In the germline V gene, CDR1 corresponds to SGDLS and CDR2 to YYNGEE. V and J lose 5 bases and 3 bases, and a span of 11 bases separates them. Following the manufacturer's recommendations, the immunoSEQ kit was used to generate TCR beta libraries from genomic DNA. To prepare the libraries, a first multiplex PCR with proprietary primers was run, followed by a second PCR that added unique barcodes, and a bead cleanup was done after each round. Each sample batch included a kit-provided positive control reaction and a negative control reaction. The final libraries were assessed on an Agilent 4200 TapeStation D1000 ScreenTape, pooled by volume, and quantified by qPCR. Sequencing ran on an Illumina NextSeq500 with a MidOutput 150-cycle cartridge, using 156 Read1 and 15 Index1 cycles with kit custom primers. The pooled library was loaded at approximately 0.92 pM, and 20% PhiX control was spiked in. In the authors' own workflow: Vendor-processed data were analyzed in R, with a clonotype defined as all T cells sharing the same CDR3 nucleotide sequence. For clone abundance analyses, frequencies were normalized to the 10,000 most abundant clones in each sample. Public T cell clones, averaging fewer than five per sample, were removed before analysis. Tumor-enriched and baseline blood-enriched clonotypes were defined by at least a 32-fold difference in abundance between compartments. A beta-binomial differential abundance model was used to identify clonotypes that were expanded or contracted between blood time points. Tumor-blood repertoire similarity was measured with the Baroni-Urbani and Buser coefficient, and group comparisons used two-tailed Wilcoxon tests in R. Not all clones reach the TCRdb copy of this immuneACCESS table, which keeps in-frame sequences only. Checked studies attribute under half of the gap to unresolved V genes and leave the rest unexplained. V and J calls and clone size are copied from that table; D and trimming were computed from the DNA. Present in this sample are 100,000 to 150,000 clones, about four fifths of which were seen just once. The ten most abundant clones make up approximately 6.3% of the sample.

The V and J segments used are TRBV9 and TRBJ1-1, with the D gene uncertain. The specimen was blood, collected from a patient whose treatment included radiotherapy and nephrectomy. The receptor was derived from a man aged 50-60 years with renal cell carcinoma. The encoded CDR3 is CASRANGDTEAFF. The bases are TGTGCCAGCAGAGCTAACGGAGACACTGAAGCTTTCTTT.